This passage covers 23 T cell receptor beta chains from one sample sequenced in a study of cytomegalovirus exposure and HLA in healthy donors. It was with 60 Vbeta and 13 Jbeta primers that the PCR ran. Sequencing was performed with immunoSEQ multiplex PCR; in TCRdb, only in-frame clones are kept and a portion is missing. Among 210,000 or so clones listed, over 60% were seen once. Specimen: PBMCs. Receptors originate from a man in his late teens or twenties in good health and CMV-seronegative.

The chain carries TRBV6-1 and TRBJ1-1, with 7 nucleotides matching TRBD1. Germline V gives CDR1 MNHNS, CDR2 SASEGT. The V gene end was trimmed by 4 bases and the J gene end by 4 bases; junction bases not matched to a gene: 12. This CDR3 has 16 amino acids. The DNA of the CDR3 is TGTGCCAGCAGTGGGGCAGGGGGGCTTGGGCTCACTGAAGCTTTCTTT. Its protein is CASSGAGGLGLTEAFF.

Turning to this clone: This CDR3 is also generated by other DNA sequences in the sample. The V gene is TRBV6-5, the J gene TRBJ1-2; D gene unclear. V lost 5 bases, J lost 3 bases, and 10 bases lay in between. Germline V CDR1 and CDR2: MNHEY, SVGAGI. This CDR3 contains 13 residues. The CDR3 region has the DNA TGTGCCAGCAGTGAAGCAGGATACTATGGCTACACCTTC. Protein: CASSEAGYYGYTF.

This chain joins TRBV27 and TRBJ2-7, with no clear D. Trimming took 0 bases from V and 0 from J, leaving 12 bases between them. This CDR3 comprises 16 residues. CDR1 is MNHEY, CDR2 SMNVEV, per germline (reference sequence). The CDR3 DNA follows: TGTGCCAGCAGTTTATCTCAAACAGCTATCTCCTACGAGCAGTACTTC. It encodes CASSLSQTAISYEQYF.

This clone has a handful of counts. The J gene is TRBJ2-7, the V gene TRBV7-2, with D maybe TRBD2 (6 bases). Germline V gene sequence: CDR1 SGHTA, CDR2 FQGNSA. CDR3 size: 13 residues. V was shortened by 3 bases and J by 6 bases, with 12 bases between the two germline ends. The CDR3 DNA sequence: TGTGCCAGCAGCTTTGCGGGACGTGGCGAGCAGTACTTC. Its protein product is CASSFAGRGEQYF.

The gene calls are TRBV21-1 and TRBJ2-7; the table's D call, TRBD1, was not checked against the DNA. TRBV21-1 is deemed a pseudogene. CDR3 length: 15 amino acids. The CDR3 DNA reads as TGTGCCAGCAGCAAAAGGAGGGACAGAACCTACGAGCAGTACTTC. Protein: CASSKRRDRTYEQYF.

The chain couples TRBV2 to TRBJ1-2, with 10 bases aligning to TRBD1. Per germline, CDR1 SNHLY and CDR2 FYNNEI. The CDR3 is made up of 16 amino acids. V was clipped by 7 bases and J by 3 bases; unmatched bases: 11. This CDR3 reads CASNEGTGASDYGYTF. DNA for the CDR3: TGTGCCAGCAACGAAGGGACAGGGGCTTCCGACTATGGCTACACCTTC.

The V and J genes are TRBV7-3 and TRBJ2-7; D gene uncertain. CDR1 SGHTA and CDR2 FQGTGA come from the germline V gene. The ends were cut back, 5 bases at V and 2 bases at J, with 28 bases in the middle. CDR3 length: 19 residues. As DNA, the CDR3 is TGTGCCAGCAGCGGTATCAGACCCTGGATCAGGTCTACCACCTACGAGCAGTACTTC. It specifies CASSGIRPWIRSTTYEQYF.

The chain has TRBV6-6 and TRBJ1-1, with 7 bases that match TRBD1. Unmatched junction bases numbered 2, after V lost 4 bases and J lost 0 bases. The CDR3 is made up of 14 amino acids. CDR1 MNHNY and CDR2 SVGAGI come from the germline V gene (reference sequence). The CDR3 region is CASSSTGVNTEAFF. DNA of the CDR3: TGTGCCAGCAGTTCCACAGGGGTGAACACTGAAGCTTTCTTT.

Judged by abundance, this clone is medium-sized. The chain has TRBV6-4 and TRBJ2-2, with 9 bases that match TRBD1. J was trimmed by 1 base and V by 0 bases; bases with no gene match: 0. The CDR3 has 16 amino acids. The germline V gene has CDR1 MRHNA and CDR2 SNTAGT. As DNA, the CDR3 is TGTGCCAGCAGTGACTCGGGACAGGGGAACACCGGGGAGCTGTTTTTT. Its translation: CASSDSGQGNTGELFF.

About this clone: The junction and the germline gene differ at one end; a read error may be behind it. The V call is TRBV7-9, the J call TRBJ2-7, with 11 nucleotides matching TRBD1. The CDR3 has 14 amino acids. CDR1 and CDR2 (germline): SEHNR, FQNEAQ (reference sequence). The CDR3 nucleotides are TGTTCCAGCAGCTTAGTCGGACAGGGGGCCGAGCAGTACTTC. This gives the protein CSSSLVGQGAEQYF.

CDR3 nucleotide sequence: TGCGCCAGCAGTGAGAGCGTAGCGGGATACACCGGGGAGCTGTTTTTT. This translates into CASSESVAGYTGELFF. The chain recombines TRBV10-2 with TRBJ2-2; 8 bases agree with TRBD2. Looked up from germline, CDR1 is WSHSY and CDR2 is SAAADI. CDR3 length equals 16 residues. V shed 2 bases and J 3 bases; nucleotides not matched to a gene: 5.

V is TRBV2 and J is TRBJ2-3; tentatively, D is TRBD2 (5 bases). The CDR3 sequence is 15 residues long. V lost 4 bases to trimming and J lost 0 bases, with 11 bases between them. Germline V gene lookup returns CDR1 SNHLY and CDR2 FYNNEI. The CDR3 protein is CASSVAGRSTDTQYF. The CDR3 DNA is TGTGCCAGCAGTGTGGCGGGTCGTAGCACAGATACGCAGTATTTT.

The chain employs TRBV11-2 and TRBJ1-2, with TRBD1 matching 9 bases. The CDR3 consists of 13 residues. Germline CDR1 reads SGHAT; CDR2 reads FQNNGV. J was trimmed by 7 bases and V by 7 bases; bases with no gene match: 7. In nucleotides, the CDR3 is TGTGCCAGCATGCGGACAGGGGAGGGTGGCTACACCTTC. Residues: CASMRTGEGGYTF.

The rearrangement uses TRBV2 and TRBJ2-7; the match to TRBD2 covers 9 bases. The CDR3 runs 14 residues. Unmatched junction bases numbered 8, after V lost 9 bases and J lost 2 bases. Germline-derived CDR1 and CDR2 are SNHLY and FYNNEI. The CDR3 nucleotides read TGTGCCAGATCGTCTAGCGGGAACCCCTACGAGCAGTACTTC. It specifies CARSSSGNPYEQYF.

The chain uses TRBV5-1 and TRBJ1-2; D unresolved. V was shortened by 2 bases and J by 4 bases, with 9 bases between the two germline ends. CDR1 is SGHRS, CDR2 YFSETQ, per germline. The CDR3 extends over 13 amino acids. The CDR3 nucleotides read TGCGCCAGCAGCTTCGATGGCCTCTATGGCTACACCTTC. Translating gives CASSFDGLYGYTF.

The CDR3 DNA is TGTGCCAGCAGTTACAGGGGGGATGGCTACGAGCAGTACTTC. It is translated as CASSYRGDGYEQYF. The chain is built from TRBV27 and TRBJ2-7; 8 bases align to TRBD1. Germline V gene data show CDR1 as MNHEY and CDR2 as SMNVEV (reference sequence). With V trimmed by 4 bases and J by 3 bases, 5 bases remained unmatched. CDR3 length: 14 residues.

This chain joins TRBV7-9 and TRBJ2-7, with D tentatively TRBD2 (6 bases). This CDR3 is built from 14 residues. The germline V and J ends were trimmed by 4 bases and 6 bases, with 16 bases remaining between them. Germline V lookup: CDR1 SEHNR, CDR2 FQNEAQ (reference sequence). Written as DNA, the CDR3 is TGTGCCAGCAGCTCCGGGGACTCCCCCGGCGAGCAGTACTTC. Protein sequence: CASSSGDSPGEQYF.

This chain joins TRBV19 and TRBJ2-7, with no clear D. CDR3 length equals 15 residues. V was shortened by 4 bases and J by 3 bases, with 16 bases between the two germline ends. Germline V gene sequence: CDR1 LNHDA, CDR2 SQIVND (reference sequence). The DNA for the CDR3 is TGTGCCAGTAGTACGTCAGCTACAGATTACTACGAGCAGTACTTC. It yields the protein CASSTSATDYYEQYF.

V and J are TRBV9 and TRBJ2-3, with TRBD2 identical over 11 bases. J lost 5 bases, V lost 4 bases, and 6 bases had no gene match. Germline V gene data show CDR1 as SGDLS and CDR2 as YYNGEE. This CDR3 has 15 residues. CDR3 sequence (DNA): TGTGCCAGCAGCCTTAGCGGGGGGGGAGGAGATACGCAGTATTTT. Protein product: CASSLSGGGGDTQYF.

The chain carries TRBV2 and TRBJ2-1; TRBD2 agrees at 10 bases. CDR3 size: 15 residues. V was clipped by 5 bases and J by 9 bases; unmatched bases: 10. The germline V gene has CDR1 SNHLY and CDR2 FYNNEI. CDR3 nucleotides: TGTGCCAGCAGTATCGTAGCGGGAGGCTGGGGTGAGCAGTTCTTC. Its translation is CASSIVAGGWGEQFF.

The chain employs TRBV12-5 and TRBJ2-7, with TRBD1 identical over 11 bases. Germline loops: CDR1 LGHNT, CDR2 FRNRAP. This CDR3 is 16 amino acids long. V was clipped by 10 bases and J by 2 bases; unmatched bases: 13. CDR3 bases: TGTGCTAATGGAAGACCCCGGGGACAGGGGGCCTACGAGCAGTACTTC. Translated, it gives CANGRPRGQGAYEQYF. Variable domain in full (rest from reference TRBV12-5 and TRBJ2-7): DARVTQTPRHKVTEMGQEVTMRCQPILGHNTVFWYRQTMMQGLELLAYFRNRAPLDDSGMPKDRFSAEMPDATLATLKIQPSEPRDSAVYFCANGRPRGQGAYEQYFGPGTRLTVT.

This clone was counted only a few times. This sequence joins TRBV29-1 and TRBJ2-5, with 7 bases fitting TRBD2. This CDR3 has 16 residues. CDR1 and CDR2 (germline): SQVTM, ANQGSEA. V shed 0 bases, J shed 1 base, and the junction held 8 bases outside the gene matches. DNA of the CDR3: TGCAGCGTTGAAGATCTGACTAGCCCGGTCCAAGAGACCCAGTACTTC. It is translated as CSVEDLTSPVQETQYF.

This clone was recorded a few times. The chain uses TRBV19 and TRBJ2-6, with a possible D match to TRBD2 (5 bases). V was shortened by 7 bases and J by 3 bases, with 13 bases between the two germline ends. CDR1 and CDR2 (germline): LNHDA, SQIVND (reference sequence). This CDR3 comprises 15 residues. As DNA, the CDR3 is TGTGCCAGTATCCCAGGAGGTTTTGGGGCCAACGTCCTGACTTTC. Its translation: CASIPGGFGANVLTF.